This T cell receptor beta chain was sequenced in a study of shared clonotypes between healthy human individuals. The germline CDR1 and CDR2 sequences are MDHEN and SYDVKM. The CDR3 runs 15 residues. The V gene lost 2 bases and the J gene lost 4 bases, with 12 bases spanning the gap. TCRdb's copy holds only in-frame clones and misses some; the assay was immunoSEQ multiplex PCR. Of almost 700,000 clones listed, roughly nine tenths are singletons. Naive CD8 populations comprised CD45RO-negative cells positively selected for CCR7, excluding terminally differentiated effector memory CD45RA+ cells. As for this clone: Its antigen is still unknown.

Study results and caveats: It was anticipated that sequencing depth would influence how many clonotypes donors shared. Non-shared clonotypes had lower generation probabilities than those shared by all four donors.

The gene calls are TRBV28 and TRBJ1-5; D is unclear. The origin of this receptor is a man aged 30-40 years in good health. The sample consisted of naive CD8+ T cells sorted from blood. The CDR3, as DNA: TGTGCCAGCAGTTTAGGTACGGCCCTAAATCAGCCCCAGCATTTT. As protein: CASSLGTALNQPQHF.